What follows is one TCR beta chain and its context. The antigen is not known. CD8 T cells were positively selected from what remained after CD4 positive selection. Two oligonucleotides, mixed equimolar, formed the beta constant-region primer covering TRBC1 and TRBC2. The cDNA 3' end received a ligated single-stranded oligonucleotide carrying the SP2 primer and a 12-nucleotide UMI. TCRdb re-called the UMI-ligation and nested PCR reads with MiXCR, one entry per CDR3 protein. The table lists over 4,500 distinct CDR3 sequences, about 6.4% of them singletons. These data are taken from a study of naive and memory T cell subsets. Overall study findings and caveats: Naive and memory repertoire findings lacked a ground truth for validation. Over 90% of naive TCR sequences appeared only once, unlike memory subsets.

Germline lookup yields CDR1 MDHEN and CDR2 SYDVKM. V lost 5 bases, J lost 1 base, and 6 bases stayed unmatched. This CDR3 has 15 amino acids. This sequence originates from a human donor in good health. Sequenced: effector memory CD8+ T cells from blood. Subset described: effector memory, CD45RA- CD27-. The rearrangement joins TRBV28 to TRBJ1-1, with 8 bases aligning to TRBD1. The CDR3 sequence: CASSPQGARNTEAFF. The CDR3 bases are TGTGCCAGCAGTCCCCAGGGGGCGCGGAACACTGAAGCTTTCTTT.